This entry describes one TCR beta chain. Its cognate antigen is unknown. These data originate in a study of cytomegalovirus exposure and HLA in healthy donors. Study outcomes and limitations: Sequencing likely caused a cluster of highly shared sequence variants. As a later analysis showed, several of the most significant clusters appeared to be linked to common viral pathogens. There were fewer than 200 TCR beta chains listed as cytomegalovirus-associated.

The CDR3 length is 16 residues. Germline V gene sequence: CDR1 MNHEY, CDR2 SMNVEV (reference sequence). The V segment lost 7 bases and the J segment 4 bases; nucleotides outside the gene matches: 14. The primer mix had 60 Vbeta and 13 Jbeta primers. Clones were read by immunoSEQ multiplex PCR, and TCRdb kept only the in-frame ones, dropping some. The table has 160,000 or so clones, less than 85% seen once. The gene calls are TRBV27 and TRBJ1-2, with 8 bases identical to TRBD1. This TCR came from a middle-aged man in good health and CMV-seronegative. The sequencing sample was made of PBMCs. The CDR3 reads CASILFRDRLFYGYTF. CDR3 coding DNA: TGTGCCAGCATCCTCTTCCGGGACAGGCTATTCTATGGCTACACCTTC.